This T cell receptor (beta chain) derives from a study of CD8 T cells in Susac syndrome. V lost 6 bases and J lost 9, with 15 bases in between. This CDR3 contains 14 residues. The authors carried out high-throughput sequencing of TCR beta. They applied it to CD8+ and CD4+ T cells obtained from blood. Negative isolation was applied to CD8+ and CD4+ T cells, and FACS enrichment was applied to TEMRA cells. An amount of RNA that ranged from roughly 0.5 to 1 ug was reverse transcribed with random hexamers. immunoSEQ multiplex PCR amplified TCR beta CDR3 across 54 Vbeta, 13 Jbeta. A single record per CDR3 protein comes from TCRdb applying MiXCR to the immunoSEQ multiplex PCR reads. This table holds around 190,000 distinct CDR3 sequences, about 94% found once.

The genes are TRBV12-3 or TRBV12-4 and TRBJ1-6; possibly TRBD1 for D (6 bases). The sequence was collected from a human donor in good health. The sample was CD4+ T cells from PBMCs. The CDR3 nucleotides are TGTGCCAGCAGAATCTCGTGGGGGGCTTCACCCCTCCACTTT. Its protein product is CASRISWGASPLHF.